This T cell receptor beta chain originates from a study of blood T cells in healthy people across ages. The V end was cut by 4 bases, the J end by 1 base, with 7 bases between. CDR1 GTSNPN and CDR2 SVGIG come from the germline V gene (reference sequence). The CDR3 sequence is 12 residues long. Through a sample-barcoded 5' primer and a J-beta primer mix, a second PCR was run for about 7 to 12 cycles. TCRdb ran MiXCR on the 5' RACE reads and lists one entry per CDR3 protein. The data contain some 920,000 distinct CDR3 sequences, roughly 51% of them singletons. As concerns this clonotype: What it binds is not known.

Total RNA extracted from each sample amounted to at least 5.5 micrograms. Study-wide points: Whereas aged donors had fewer naive CD4+ cells, long-lived donors had more of them and higher diversity. There was a strong correlation between TCR beta diversity and naive T cell percentage. With unsorted PBMCs, a conclusive comparison of naive versus antigen-experienced cells was not possible.

The chain is built from TRBV30 and TRBJ1-1; tentatively, D is TRBD1 (6 bases). This sequence originates from a woman aged 55-69 years in good health. The sample consisted of blood. The CDR3 loop is CAWIGGNTEAFF. CDR3 DNA sequence: TGTGCCTGGATAGGGGGGAACACTGAAGCTTTCTTT.